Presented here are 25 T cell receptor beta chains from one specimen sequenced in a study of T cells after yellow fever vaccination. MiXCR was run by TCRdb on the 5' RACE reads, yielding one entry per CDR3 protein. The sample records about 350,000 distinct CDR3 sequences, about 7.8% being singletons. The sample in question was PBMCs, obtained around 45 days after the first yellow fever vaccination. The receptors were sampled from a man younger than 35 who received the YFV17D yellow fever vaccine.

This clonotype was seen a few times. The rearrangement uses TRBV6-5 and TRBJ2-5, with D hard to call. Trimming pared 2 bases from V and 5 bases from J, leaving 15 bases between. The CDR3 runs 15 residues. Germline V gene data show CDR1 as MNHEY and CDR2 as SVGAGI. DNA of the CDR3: TGTGCCAGCAGTTACCTATACGAAAGGTTGGAGACCCAGTACTTC. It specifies CASSYLYERLETQYF.

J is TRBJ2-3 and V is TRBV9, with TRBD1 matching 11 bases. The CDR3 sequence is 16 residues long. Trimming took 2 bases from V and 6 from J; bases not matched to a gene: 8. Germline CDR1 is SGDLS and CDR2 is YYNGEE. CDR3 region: CASSVGQGAVSDTQYF. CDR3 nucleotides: TGTGCCAGCAGCGTCGGACAGGGGGCTGTTTCTGATACGCAGTATTTT. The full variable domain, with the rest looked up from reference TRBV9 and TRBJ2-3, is DSGVTQTPKHLITATGQRVTLRCSPRSGDLSVYWYQQSLDQGLQFLIQYYNGEERAKGNILERFSAQQFPDLHSELNLSSLELGDSALYFCASSVGQGAVSDTQYFGPGTRLTVL.

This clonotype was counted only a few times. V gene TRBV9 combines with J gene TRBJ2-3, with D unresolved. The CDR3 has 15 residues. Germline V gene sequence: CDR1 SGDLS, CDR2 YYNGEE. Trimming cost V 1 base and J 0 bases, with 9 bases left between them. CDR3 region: CASSVSTSSTDTQYF. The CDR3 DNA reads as TGTGCCAGCAGCGTATCCACGTCTAGCACAGATACGCAGTATTTT.

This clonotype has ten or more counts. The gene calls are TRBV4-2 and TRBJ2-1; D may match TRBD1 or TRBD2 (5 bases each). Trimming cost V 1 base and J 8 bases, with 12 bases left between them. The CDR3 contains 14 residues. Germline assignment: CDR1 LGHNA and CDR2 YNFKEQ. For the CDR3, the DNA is TGTGCCAGCAGCCAAGGAGGGGACGGCGATGAGCAGTTCTTC. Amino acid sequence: CASSQGGDGDEQFF.

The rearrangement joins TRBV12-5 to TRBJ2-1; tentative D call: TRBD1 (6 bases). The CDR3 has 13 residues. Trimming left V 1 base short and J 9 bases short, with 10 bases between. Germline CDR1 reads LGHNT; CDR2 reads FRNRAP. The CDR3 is CASGLGQEGEQFF. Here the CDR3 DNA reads TGTGCTAGTGGTTTGGGACAGGAAGGTGAGCAGTTCTTC.

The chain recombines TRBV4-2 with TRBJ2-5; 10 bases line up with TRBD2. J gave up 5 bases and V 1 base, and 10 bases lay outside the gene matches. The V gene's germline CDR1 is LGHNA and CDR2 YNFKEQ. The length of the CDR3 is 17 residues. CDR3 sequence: CASSQVLAGDPGETQYF. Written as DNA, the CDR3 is TGTGCCAGCAGCCAAGTTCTAGCGGGGGACCCTGGGGAGACCCAGTACTTC.

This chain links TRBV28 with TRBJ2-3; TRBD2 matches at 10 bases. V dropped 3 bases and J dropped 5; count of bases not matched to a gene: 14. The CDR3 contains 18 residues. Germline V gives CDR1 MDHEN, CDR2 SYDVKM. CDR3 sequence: CASSLSGLASSLRDTQYF. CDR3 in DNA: TGTGCCAGCAGTTTGTCGGGACTAGCGAGTTCTTTAAGAGATACGCAGTATTTT.

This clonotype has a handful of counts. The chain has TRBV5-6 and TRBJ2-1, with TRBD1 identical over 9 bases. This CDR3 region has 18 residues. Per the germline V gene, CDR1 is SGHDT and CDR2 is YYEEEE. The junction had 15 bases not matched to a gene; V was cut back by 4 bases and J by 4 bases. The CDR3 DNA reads TGTGCCAGCAGCCAAACGGTGGTTAGGACAGGGGTATACAATGAGCAGTTCTTC. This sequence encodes CASSQTVVRTGVYNEQFF.

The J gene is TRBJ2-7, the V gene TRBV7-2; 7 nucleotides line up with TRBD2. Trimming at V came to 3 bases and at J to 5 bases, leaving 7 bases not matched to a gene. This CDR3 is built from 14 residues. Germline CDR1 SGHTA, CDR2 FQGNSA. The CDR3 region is CASSFGRGYHEQYF. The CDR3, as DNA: TGTGCCAGCAGCTTCGGGCGGGGGTACCACGAGCAGTACTTC.

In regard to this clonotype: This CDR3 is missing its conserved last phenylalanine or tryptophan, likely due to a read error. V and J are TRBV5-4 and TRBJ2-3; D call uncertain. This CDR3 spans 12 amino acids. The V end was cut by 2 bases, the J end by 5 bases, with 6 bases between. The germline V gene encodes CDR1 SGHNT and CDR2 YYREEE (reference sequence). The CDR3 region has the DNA TGTGCCAGCAGCTTATCCGGAGATACGCAGTATCTT. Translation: CASSLSGDTQYL.

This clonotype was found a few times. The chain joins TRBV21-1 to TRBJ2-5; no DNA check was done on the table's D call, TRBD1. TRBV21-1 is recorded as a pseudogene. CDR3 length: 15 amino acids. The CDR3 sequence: CASSKSGQGIGTQYF. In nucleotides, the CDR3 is TGTGCCAGCAGCAAATCCGGGCAGGGGATTGGGACCCAGTACTTC.

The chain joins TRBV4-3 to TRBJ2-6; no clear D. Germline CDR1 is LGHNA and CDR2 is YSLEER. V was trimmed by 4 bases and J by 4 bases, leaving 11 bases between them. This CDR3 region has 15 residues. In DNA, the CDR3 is TGCGCCAGCAGCCGATTGGCAGGAGGGGCCAACGTCCTGACTTTC. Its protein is CASSRLAGGANVLTF.

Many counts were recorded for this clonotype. CDR3 residues: CASSKGYLYGYTF. CDR3 sequence (DNA): TGTGCCAGCAGTAAGGGGTACCTCTATGGCTACACCTTC. This chain uses TRBV12-3 or TRBV12-4 with TRBJ1-2, with D maybe TRBD1 (5 bases). V lost 5 bases to trimming and J lost 4 bases, with 11 bases between them. The CDR3 is 13 residues long.

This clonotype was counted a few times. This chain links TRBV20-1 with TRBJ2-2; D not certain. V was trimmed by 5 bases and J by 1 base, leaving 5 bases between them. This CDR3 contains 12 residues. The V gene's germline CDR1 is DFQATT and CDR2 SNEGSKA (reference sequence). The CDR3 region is CSAAQNTGELFF. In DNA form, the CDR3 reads TGCAGTGCTGCCCAGAACACCGGGGAGCTGTTTTTT.

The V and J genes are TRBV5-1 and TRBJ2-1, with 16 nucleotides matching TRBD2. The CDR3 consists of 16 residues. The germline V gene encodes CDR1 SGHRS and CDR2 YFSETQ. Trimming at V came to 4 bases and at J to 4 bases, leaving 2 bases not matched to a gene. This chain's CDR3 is CASSPGLAGGYNEQFF. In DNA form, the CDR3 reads TGCGCCAGCAGCCCGGGACTAGCGGGGGGGTACAATGAGCAGTTCTTC.

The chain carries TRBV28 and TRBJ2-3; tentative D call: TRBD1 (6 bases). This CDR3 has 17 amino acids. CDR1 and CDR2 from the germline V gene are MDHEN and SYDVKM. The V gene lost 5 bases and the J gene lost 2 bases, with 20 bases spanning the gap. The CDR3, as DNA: TGTGCCAGCAGTAGAGGTACAGGGCCCTCTGTCACAGATACGCAGTATTTT. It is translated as CASSRGTGPSVTDTQYF.

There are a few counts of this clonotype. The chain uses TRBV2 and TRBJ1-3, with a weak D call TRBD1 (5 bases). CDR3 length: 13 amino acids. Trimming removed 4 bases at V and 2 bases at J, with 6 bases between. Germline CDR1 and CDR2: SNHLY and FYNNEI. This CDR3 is CASSGDPGNTIYF. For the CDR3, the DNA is TGTGCCAGCAGTGGGGACCCTGGAAACACCATATATTTT.

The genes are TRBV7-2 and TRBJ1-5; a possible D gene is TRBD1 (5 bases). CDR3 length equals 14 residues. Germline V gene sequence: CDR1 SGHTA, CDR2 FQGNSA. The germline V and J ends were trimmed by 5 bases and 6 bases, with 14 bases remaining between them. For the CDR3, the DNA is TGTGCCAGCAGCATTCAGGGATCGGGTCAGCCCCAGCATTTT. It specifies CASSIQGSGQPQHF.

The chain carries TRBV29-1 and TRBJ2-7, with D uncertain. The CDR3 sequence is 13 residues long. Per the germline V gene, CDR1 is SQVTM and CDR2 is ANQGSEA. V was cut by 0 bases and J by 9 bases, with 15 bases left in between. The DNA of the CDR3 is TGCAGCGTTGAAGATGACGACGGTCCAGGGCAGTACGTC. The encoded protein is CSVEDDDGPGQYV.

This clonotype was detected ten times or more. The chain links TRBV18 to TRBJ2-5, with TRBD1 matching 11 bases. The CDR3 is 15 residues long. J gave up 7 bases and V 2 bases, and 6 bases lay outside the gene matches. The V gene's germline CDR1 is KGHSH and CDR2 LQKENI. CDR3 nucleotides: TGTGCCAGCTCACCAAGTGGACAGGGGGCCGCGACCCAGTACTTC. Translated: CASSPSGQGAATQYF.

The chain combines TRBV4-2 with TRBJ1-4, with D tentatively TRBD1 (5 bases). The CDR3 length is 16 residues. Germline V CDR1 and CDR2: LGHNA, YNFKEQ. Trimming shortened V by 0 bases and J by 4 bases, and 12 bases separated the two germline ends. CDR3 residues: CASSQDMAGNNEKLFF. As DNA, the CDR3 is TGTGCCAGCAGCCAAGATATGGCAGGGAATAATGAAAAACTGTTTTTT.

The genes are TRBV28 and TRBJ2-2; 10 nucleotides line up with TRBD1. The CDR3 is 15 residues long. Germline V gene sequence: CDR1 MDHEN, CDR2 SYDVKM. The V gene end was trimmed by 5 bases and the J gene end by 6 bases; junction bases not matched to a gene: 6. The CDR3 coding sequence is TGTGCCAGCAGTCCTCAGGGACAGGGGCCCGGGGAGCTGTTTTTT. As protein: CASSPQGQGPGELFF.

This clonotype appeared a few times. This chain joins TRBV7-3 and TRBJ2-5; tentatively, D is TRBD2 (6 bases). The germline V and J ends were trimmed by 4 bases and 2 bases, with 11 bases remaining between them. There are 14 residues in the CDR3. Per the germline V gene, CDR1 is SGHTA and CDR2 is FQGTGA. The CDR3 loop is CASSSQTSQETQYF. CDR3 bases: TGTGCCAGCAGCTCACAGACTAGTCAAGAGACCCAGTACTTC.

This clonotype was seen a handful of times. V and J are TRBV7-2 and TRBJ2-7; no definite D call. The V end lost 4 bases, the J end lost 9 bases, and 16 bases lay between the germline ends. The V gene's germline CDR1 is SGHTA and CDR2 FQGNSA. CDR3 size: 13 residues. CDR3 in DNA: TGTGCCAGCAGCTCCGGTCTCGAGGACCGGCAGTACGTC. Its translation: CASSSGLEDRQYV.

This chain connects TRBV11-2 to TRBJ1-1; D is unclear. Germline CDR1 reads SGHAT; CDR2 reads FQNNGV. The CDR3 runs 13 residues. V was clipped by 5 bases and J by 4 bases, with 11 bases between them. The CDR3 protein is CASSARPGTEAFF. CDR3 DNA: TGTGCCAGCAGCGCACGTCCGGGCACTGAAGCTTTCTTT. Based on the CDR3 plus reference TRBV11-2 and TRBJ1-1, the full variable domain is EAGVAQSPRYKIIEKRQSVAFWCNPISGHATLYWYQQILGQGPKLLIQFQNNGVVDDSQLPKDRFSAERLKGVDSTLKIQPAKLEDSAVYLCASSARPGTEAFFGQGTRLTVV.